Below, 10 T cell receptor beta chains from the same sample are listed, as sequenced in a study of shared clonotypes between healthy human individuals. TCRdb keeps only in-frame clones here, not all; method: immunoSEQ multiplex PCR. The sample shows hundreds of thousands of clones, 55% to 75% of them seen only once. Sample: memory CD4+ T cells sorted from blood. Subset here: CD45RA-negative fraction. Receptors were obtained from a woman aged 25 to 39 in good health.

The V and J genes are TRBV28 and TRBJ1-1; TRBD1 is a possible D gene (5 bases). Germline V lookup: CDR1 MDHEN, CDR2 SYDVKM. V lost 2 bases and J 4 bases, leaving 11 bases between the germline ends. This CDR3 is built from 14 residues. The CDR3, as DNA: TGTGCCAGCAGTTTACGTGGGGGAGGCACTGAAGCTTTCTTT. Translated, it gives CASSLRGGGTEAFF.

V usage is TRBV4-1 and J usage is TRBJ2-7; D remains ambiguous. CDR3 length equals 13 residues. The V end was cut by 1 base, the J end by 5 bases, with 9 bases between. The germline V gene encodes CDR1 MGHRA and CDR2 YSYEKL. The CDR3 region has the DNA TGCGCCAGCAGCCAAGTAGGCTTAGACGAGCAGTACTTC. Translation gives CASSQVGLDEQYF.

The V and J genes are TRBV19 and TRBJ1-5; a possible D gene is TRBD1 (6 bases). This CDR3 is 14 amino acids long. Germline values: CDR1 LNHDA, CDR2 SQIVND (reference sequence). V was shortened by 7 bases and J by 0 bases, with 10 bases between the two germline ends. This CDR3 is CASTDRYSNQPQHF. DNA for the CDR3: TGTGCCAGTACCGACAGGTATAGCAATCAGCCCCAGCATTTT.

This clone has a handful of counts. V is TRBV4-2 and J is TRBJ1-1, with D uncertain. Trimming left V 3 bases short and J 1 base short, with 6 bases between. The CDR3 contains 13 residues. Germline assignment: CDR1 LGHNA and CDR2 YNFKEQ. CDR3 sequence: CASSHTENTEAFF. As DNA, the CDR3 is TGTGCCAGCAGCCACACCGAGAACACTGAAGCTTTCTTT.

V is TRBV28 and J is TRBJ2-7; the D gene is possibly TRBD1 (5 bases). The V and J ends lost 1 base and 0 bases respectively, with 7 bases between them. CDR1 and CDR2 from the germline V gene are MDHEN and SYDVKM. This CDR3 spans 14 amino acids. The CDR3 sequence: CASSLSTASYEQYF. The CDR3 nucleotides read TGTGCCAGCAGTTTATCGACAGCCTCCTACGAGCAGTACTTC.

The rearrangement links TRBV6-5 to TRBJ2-3; D unresolved. There are 12 residues in the CDR3. V was shortened by 10 bases and J by 3 bases, with 11 bases between the two germline ends. Germline CDR1 reads MNHEY; CDR2 reads SVGAGI. The CDR3 is CATTSATDTQYF. The CDR3 DNA follows: TGTGCCACGACCTCCGCAACAGATACGCAGTATTTT.

The chain carries TRBV5-1 and TRBJ2-2; D may be TRBD1 (5 bases). The ends were cut back, 4 bases at V and 5 bases at J, with 15 bases in the middle. The CDR3 has 15 amino acids. Germline V gives CDR1 SGHRS, CDR2 YFSETQ. The CDR3 DNA reads as TGCGCCAGCAGCCCAACATCAGGGTTGACCGGGGAGCTGTTTTTT. This gives the protein CASSPTSGLTGELFF.

This sequence joins TRBV28 and TRBJ1-2; no clear D gene. Germline V gene lookup returns CDR1 MDHEN and CDR2 SYDVKM. The ends were cut back, 3 bases at V and 4 bases at J, with 6 bases in the middle. The CDR3 runs 12 residues. The CDR3 DNA reads as TGTGCCAGCAGTTTCTTGCCCTATGGCTACACCTTC. It translates to CASSFLPYGYTF.

The CDR3 sequence: CSVEFSTSQIYEQYF. For the CDR3, the DNA is TGCAGCGTTGAGTTTAGCACTAGTCAAATATACGAGCAGTACTTC. This chain joins TRBV29-1 and TRBJ2-7; D perhaps matches TRBD2 (5 bases). V was trimmed by 3 bases and J by 4 bases, leaving 19 bases between them. Germline CDR1 reads SQVTM; CDR2 reads ANQGSEA. This CDR3 is built from 15 residues.

V gene TRBV11-2 combines with J gene TRBJ1-1; 10 bases fit TRBD1. Germline V gives CDR1 SGHAT, CDR2 FQNNGV. The CDR3 is 13 amino acids. With 4 bases clipped from V and 7 bases from J, the junction kept 3 bases outside the gene matches. The CDR3 DNA is TGTGCCAGCAGCTCGGGACAGGGGATTGAAGCTTTCTTT. Amino acids: CASSSGQGIEAFF.